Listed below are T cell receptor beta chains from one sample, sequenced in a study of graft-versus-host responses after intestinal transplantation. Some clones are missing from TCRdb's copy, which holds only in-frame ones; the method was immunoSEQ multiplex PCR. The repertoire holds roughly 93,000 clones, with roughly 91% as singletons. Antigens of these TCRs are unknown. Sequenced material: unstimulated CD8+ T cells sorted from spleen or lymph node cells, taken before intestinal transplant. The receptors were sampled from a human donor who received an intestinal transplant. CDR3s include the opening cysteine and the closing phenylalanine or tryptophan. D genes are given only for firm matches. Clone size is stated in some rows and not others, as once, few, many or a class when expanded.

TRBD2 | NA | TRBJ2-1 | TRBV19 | CASSWTSGRANEQFF | TGTGCCAGTAGTTGGACTAGCGGGAGGGCCAATGAGCAGTTCTTC
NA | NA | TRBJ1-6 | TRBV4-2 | CASSQDWTEGSPLHF | TGTGCCAGCAGCCAAGATTGGACCGAGGGTTCACCCCTCCACTTT
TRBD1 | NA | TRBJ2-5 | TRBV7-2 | CASSTGTGGLETQYF | TGTGCCAGCAGCACCGGGACAGGGGGTTTGGAGACCCAGTACTTC
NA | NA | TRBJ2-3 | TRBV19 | CASQFQGGLVDTQYF | TGTGCCAGTCAGTTCCAGGGAGGTTTGGTCGATACGCAGTATTTT
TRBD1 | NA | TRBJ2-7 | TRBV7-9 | CASSSNSGTVFYEQYF | TGTGCCAGCAGCTCCAACTCCGGGACAGTGTTCTACGAGCAGTACTTC
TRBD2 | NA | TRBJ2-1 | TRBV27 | CASSPLWTSGRNEQFF | TGTGCCAGCAGTCCCCTCTGGACTAGCGGGAGAAATGAGCAGTTCTTC
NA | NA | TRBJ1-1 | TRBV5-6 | CASSLIRQVNTEAFF | TGTGCCAGCAGCTTAATCCGGCAGGTTAACACTGAAGCTTTCTTT
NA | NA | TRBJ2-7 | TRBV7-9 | CASSFGITSEQYF | TGTGCCAGCAGCTTTGGGATTACTAGCGAGCAGTACTTC
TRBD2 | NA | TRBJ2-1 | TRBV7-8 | CASSLVTSGYNEQFF | TGTGCCAGCAGCTTAGTGACTAGCGGGTACAATGAGCAGTTCTTC
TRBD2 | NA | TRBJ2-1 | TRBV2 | CASRERGLAGGKNNEQFF | TGTGCCAGCAGGGAACGGGGACTAGCGGGGGGTAAAAACAATGAGCAGTTCTTC
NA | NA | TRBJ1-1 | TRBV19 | CASSMGGNTEAFF | TGTGCCAGTAGTATGGGAGGGAACACTGAAGCTTTCTTT
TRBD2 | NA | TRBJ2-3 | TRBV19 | CASSMGGDTQYF | TGTGCCAGTAGTATGGGGGGGGATACGCAGTATTTT
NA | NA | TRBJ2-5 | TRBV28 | CASSLETGYQETQYF | TGTGCCAGCAGTTTGGAGACGGGGTACCAAGAGACCCAGTACTTC
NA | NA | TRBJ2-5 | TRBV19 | CASSIWRGETQYF | TGTGCCAGTAGTATTTGGAGGGGAGAGACCCAGTACTTC
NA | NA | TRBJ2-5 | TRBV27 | CASSLSRGFQETQYF | TGTGCCAGCAGTTTAAGTAGGGGGTTCCAAGAGACCCAGTACTTC
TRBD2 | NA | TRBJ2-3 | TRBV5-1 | CASSWLTSGDTTDTQYF | TGCGCCAGCAGCTGGTTGACTAGCGGGGACACCACAGATACGCAGTATTTT
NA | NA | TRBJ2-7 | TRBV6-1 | CASSEVGGYEQYF | TGTGCCAGCAGTGAAGTAGGGGGCTACGAGCAGTACTTC
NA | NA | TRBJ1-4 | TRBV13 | CASSNDGGEKLFF | TGTGCCAGCAGCAACGATGGCGGCGAAAAACTGTTTTTT
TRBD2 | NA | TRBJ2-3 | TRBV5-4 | CASSLVGVAGISTDTQYF | TGTGCCAGCAGCTTGGTTGGCGTAGCGGGGATTAGCACAGATACGCAGTATTTT
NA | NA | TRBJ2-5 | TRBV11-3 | CASSSLAGSQETQYF | TGTGCCAGCAGCTCGCTAGCAGGATCCCAAGAGACCCAGTACTTC
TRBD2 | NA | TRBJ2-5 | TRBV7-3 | CASSLTAGGNQETQYF | TGTGCCAGCAGCTTAACGGCGGGGGGTAACCAAGAGACCCAGTACTTC
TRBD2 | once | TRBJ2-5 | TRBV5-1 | CASSLRLAHQETQYF | TGCGCCAGCAGCTTGAGACTAGCGCACCAAGAGACCCAGTACTTC
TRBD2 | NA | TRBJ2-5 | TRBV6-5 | CASRGLAGAQETQYF | TGTGCCAGCAGGGGACTAGCGGGGGCACAAGAGACCCAGTACTTC
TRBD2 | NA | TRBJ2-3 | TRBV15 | CATSQKSGLYTDTQYF | TGTGCCACCAGTCAGAAGTCGGGACTATACACAGATACGCAGTATTTT
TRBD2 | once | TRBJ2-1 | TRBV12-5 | CASGQGLAGGRNEQFF | TGTGCTAGTGGTCAGGGACTAGCGGGAGGAAGGAATGAGCAGTTCTTC
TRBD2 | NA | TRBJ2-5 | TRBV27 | CASSRGGYQETQYF | TGTGCCAGCAGCCGCGGGGGATACCAAGAGACCCAGTACTTC
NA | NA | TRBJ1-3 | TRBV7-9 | CASSHRQAHNSGNTIYF | TGTGCCAGCAGCCATCGACAGGCACATAACTCTGGAAACACCATATATTTT
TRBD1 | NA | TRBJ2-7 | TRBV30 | CAWSVGQGAYEQYF | TGTGCCTGGAGTGTAGGGCAGGGGGCTTACGAGCAGTACTTC
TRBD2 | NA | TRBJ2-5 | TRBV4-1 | CASSLTTSGKETQYF | TGCGCCAGCAGCCTTACAACTAGCGGGAAAGAGACCCAGTACTTC
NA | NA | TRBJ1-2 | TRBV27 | CASSLSGGMPNYGYTF | TGTGCCAGCAGTTTATCGGGGGGGATGCCTAACTATGGCTACACCTTC
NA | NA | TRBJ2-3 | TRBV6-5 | CASSYYPGETDTQYF | TGTGCCAGCAGTTACTACCCGGGAGAGACAGATACGCAGTATTTT
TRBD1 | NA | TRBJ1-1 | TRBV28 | CASSSQTGGAEEAFF | TGTGCCAGCAGTTCCCAGACAGGGGGCGCTGAGGAAGCTTTCTTT
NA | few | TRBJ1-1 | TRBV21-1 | CASSKGDRGEAFF | TGTGCCAGCAGCAAAGGGGACAGGGGTGAAGCTTTCTTT
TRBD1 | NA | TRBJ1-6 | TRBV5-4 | CASSFSGGNSPLHF | TGTGCCAGCAGCTTTTCAGGGGGCAATTCACCCCTCCACTTT
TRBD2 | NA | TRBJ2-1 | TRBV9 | CASSPSGDPGLAGDGEQFF | TGTGCCAGCAGCCCATCGGGGGACCCCGGACTAGCGGGAGACGGTGAGCAGTTCTTC
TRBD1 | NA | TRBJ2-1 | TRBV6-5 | CASRGGTGGGGEQFF | TGTGCCAGCAGAGGAGGGACAGGGGGGGGCGGTGAGCAGTTCTTC
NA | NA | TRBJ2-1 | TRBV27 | CASSLRQGYNEQFF | TGTGCCAGCAGTTTGCGTCAGGGTTACAATGAGCAGTTCTTC
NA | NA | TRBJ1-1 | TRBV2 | CASSDVGRSLMNTEAFF | TGTGCCAGCAGTGACGTCGGCAGGTCGTTGATGAACACTGAAGCTTTCTTT
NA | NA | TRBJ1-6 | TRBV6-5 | CASRNAGFQRTPLHF | TGTGCCAGCAGAAACGCAGGGTTTCAACGGACACCCCTCCACTTT
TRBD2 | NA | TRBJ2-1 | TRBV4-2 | CASSQPPTSADYNEQFF | TGTGCCAGCAGCCAACCCCCGACTAGCGCGGACTACAATGAGCAGTTCTTC
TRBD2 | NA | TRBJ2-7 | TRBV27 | CASSPGGSVYEQYF | TGTGCCAGCAGCCCGGGAGGGAGTGTTTACGAGCAGTACTTC